The 20 T cell receptor beta chains below were found in one sample sequenced in a study of blood T cell repertoires in COVID-19. Sequencing was performed with immunoSEQ multiplex PCR; in TCRdb, only in-frame clones are kept and a portion is missing. The sample includes 200,000 to 300,000 clones, about 87% of them seen just once. Sequencing was performed on peripheral blood. These receptors all come from a woman aged 60-70 years with COVID-19, enrolled during active disease.

The J gene is TRBJ1-4, the V gene TRBV7-2, with D maybe TRBD1 (6 bases). The CDR3 is 14 residues long. Germline CDR1 is SGHTA and CDR2 is FQGNSA. V lost 0 bases to trimming and J lost 7 bases, with 9 bases between them. CDR3 coding DNA: TGTGCCAGCAGCTTAGCGACAGGCCTTGAAAAACTGTTTTTT. Translating gives CASSLATGLEKLFF.

The rearrangement uses TRBV18 and TRBJ2-7; D is possibly TRBD2 (6 bases). The germline CDR1 and CDR2 sequences are KGHSH and LQKENI. The CDR3 is made up of 14 amino acids. V lost 4 bases, J lost 5 bases, and 15 bases lay in between. The DNA of the CDR3 is TGTGCCAGCTCACGGGCGGGCAGGGAGGACGAGCAGTACTTC. Amino acid sequence: CASSRAGREDEQYF.

This clone has only one observation. V gene TRBV4-1 combines with J gene TRBJ2-7; D gene unclear. Trimming pared 4 bases from V and 6 bases from J, leaving 13 bases between. The CDR3 is 13 residues long. The V gene's germline CDR1 is MGHRA and CDR2 YSYEKL. CDR3 protein: CASSPPFGREQYF. CDR3 DNA: TGCGCCAGCAGCCCCCCCTTTGGCCGCGAGCAGTACTTC.

The V and J genes are TRBV24-1 and TRBJ2-1; tentatively, D is TRBD2 (6 bases). Trimming took 7 bases from V and 12 from J, leaving 18 bases between them. The V gene's germline CDR1 is KGHDR and CDR2 SFDVKD. The CDR3 sequence is 13 residues long. The CDR3 spells CATRGPTPGGQFF. The CDR3 DNA reads as TGTGCCACCAGGGGACCGACCCCCGGGGGGCAGTTCTTC.

The V and J genes are TRBV5-1 and TRBJ2-7; 7 nucleotides agree with TRBD2. J lost 4 bases, V lost 6 bases, and 10 bases had no gene match. Per germline, CDR1 SGHRS and CDR2 YFSETQ. The CDR3 runs to 14 residues. The CDR3 DNA is TGCGCCAGCATGGTCGTTGCGGGAGCATACGAGCAGTACTTC. Translation gives CASMVVAGAYEQYF. The full variable domain, in which reference TRBV5-1 and TRBJ2-7 provide the parts outside the CDR3, is KAGVTQTPRYLIKTRGQQVTLSCSPISGHRSVSWYQQTPGQGLQFLFEYFSETQRNKGNFPGRFSGRQFSNSRSEMNVSTLELGDSALYLCASMVVAGAYEQYFGPGTRLTVT.

About this clone: This sample also contains other DNA sequences that code for the same CDR3. The chain employs TRBV30 and TRBJ1-5; D possibly corresponds to TRBD1 (5 bases). CDR3 size: 13 residues. From germline, CDR1 is GTSNPN and CDR2 SVGIG (reference sequence). V gave up 3 bases and J gave up 4 bases, with 10 bases separating them. The DNA for the CDR3 is TGTGCCTGGAGCGCCGACAGTAATCAGCCCCAGCATTTT. As protein: CAWSADSNQPQHF.

The J gene is TRBJ2-7, the V gene TRBV14; possible D gene TRBD1, 5 bases. V was shortened by 1 base and J by 6 bases, with 10 bases between the two germline ends. The CDR3 contains 13 residues. The germline V gene has CDR1 SGHDN and CDR2 FVKESK. The CDR3 reads CASSQGGWGEQYF. DNA for the CDR3: TGTGCCAGCAGCCAAGGGGGCTGGGGCGAGCAGTACTTC.

The CDR3 region is CASSLTPSMATNEKLFF. DNA of the CDR3: TGTGCCAGCAGTTTGACACCAAGTATGGCGACTAATGAAAAACTGTTTTTT. The V call is TRBV28, the J call TRBJ1-4; no clear D. The CDR3 sequence is 17 residues long. The V gene lost 3 bases and the J gene lost 2 bases, with 16 bases spanning the gap. The germline CDR1 and CDR2 sequences are MDHEN and SYDVKM. The variable domain in full, with the rest retrieved from reference TRBV28 and TRBJ1-4, is DVKVTQSSRYLVKRTGEKVFLECVQDMDHENMFWYRQDPGLGLRLIYFSYDVKMKEKGDIPEGYSVSREKKERFSLILESASTNQTSMYLCASSLTPSMATNEKLFFGSGTQLSVL.

This rearrangement joins TRBV25-1 to TRBJ1-3, with D unresolved. V was pared by 7 bases and J by 2 bases, with 9 bases between. This CDR3 is built from 13 residues. Per the germline V gene, CDR1 is MGHDK and CDR2 is SYGVNS. The CDR3 sequence: CASTAFAGNTIYF. CDR3 in DNA: TGTGCCAGCACCGCGTTTGCTGGAAACACCATATATTTT. Supplemented by reference TRBV25-1 and TRBJ1-3, the full variable domain reads EADIYQTPRYLVIGTGKKITLECSQTMGHDKMYWYQQDPGMELHLIHYSYGVNSTEKGDLSSESTVSRIRTEHFPLTLESARPSHTSQYLCASTAFAGNTIYFGEGSWLTVV.

This rearrangement joins TRBV25-1 to TRBJ1-1, with D possibly matching TRBD1 (6 bases). This CDR3 comprises 13 residues. Germline V gene lookup returns CDR1 MGHDK and CDR2 SYGVNS. Trimming shortened V by 5 bases and J by 5 bases, and 12 bases separated the two germline ends. The CDR3: CASSRTRGTEAFF. The CDR3 DNA reads as TGTGCCAGCAGTCGAACCAGGGGAACTGAAGCTTTCTTT.

This clone was seen a single time. The V gene is TRBV5-1, the J gene TRBJ2-1; 8 bases line up with TRBD2. Trimming at V came to 5 bases and at J to 7 bases, leaving 8 bases not matched to a gene. CDR1 is SGHRS, CDR2 YFSETQ, per germline. This CDR3 is 14 amino acids long. In nucleotides, the CDR3 is TGCGCCAGCAGGCGAGCGGGAGAGAATAATGAGCAGTTCTTC. Protein product: CASRRAGENNEQFF.

The chain joins TRBV11-3 to TRBJ1-2; 7 bases are shared with TRBD1. The V and J ends lost 3 bases and 1 base, in that order; junction bases with no gene match: 5. Germline V gene data show CDR1 as SGHNT and CDR2 as YENEEA. This CDR3 has 15 residues. CDR3 nucleotides: TGTGCCAGCAGCTTGGGACAGAAACATAACTATGGCTACACCTTC. Translated: CASSLGQKHNYGYTF.

J is TRBJ2-7 and V is TRBV6-5, with D possibly TRBD2 on 6 matching bases. V dropped 4 bases and J dropped 4 bases, with 17 bases sitting between them. CDR1 and CDR2 from the germline V gene are MNHEY and SVGAGI. There are 15 residues in the CDR3. The CDR3 DNA follows: TGTGCCAGCAGTTCCATTTTAGCGGAGCGATACGAGCAGTACTTC. Protein: CASSSILAERYEQYF.

The sample holds one count of this clone. V usage is TRBV10-1 and J usage is TRBJ1-2; 7 bases map to TRBD1. The germline gives CDR1 WNHNN, CDR2 SYGVQD (reference sequence). V trimming: 10 bases; J trimming: 4 bases; junction bases outside the gene matches: 9. CDR3 length: 13 amino acids. The CDR3 DNA reads TGCGCCATGAAACAGGGGATTGGCTATGGCTACACCTTC. Its protein product is CAMKQGIGYGYTF.

V usage is TRBV2 and J usage is TRBJ1-2; D not resolved. The V and J ends lost 9 bases and 4 bases respectively, with 12 bases between them. Germline V lookup: CDR1 SNHLY, CDR2 FYNNEI. The CDR3 loop spans 12 amino acids. This CDR3 reads CARLQSLYGYTF. As DNA, the CDR3 is TGTGCCAGGTTACAGTCCCTCTATGGCTACACCTTC.

This clone was detected once. This sequence joins TRBV7-9 and TRBJ1-5; the match to TRBD1 covers 8 bases. Unmatched junction bases numbered 4, after V lost 5 bases and J lost 10 bases. This CDR3 comprises 12 residues. CDR1 and CDR2 from the germline V gene are SEHNR and FQNEAQ (reference sequence). The CDR3 reads CASSHGQGPQHF. The CDR3 DNA reads as TGTGCCAGCAGCCATGGACAGGGCCCCCAGCATTTT.

The chain combines TRBV28 with TRBJ2-6; tentatively, D is TRBD1 (6 bases). V was cut by 4 bases and J by 0 bases, with 13 bases left in between. Germline V gene data show CDR1 as MDHEN and CDR2 as SYDVKM. This CDR3 is 17 amino acids long. CDR3 in DNA: TGTGCCAGCAGTTGGGGGACAAAAACCTCTGGGGCCAACGTCCTGACTTTC. Residues: CASSWGTKTSGANVLTF.

The gene calls are TRBV12-3 or TRBV12-4 and TRBJ1-4; perhaps TRBD1 as D (6 bases). The CDR3 has 13 residues. Deletions cut 3 bases from V and 4 bases from J, with 6 bases between. CDR3 sequence (DNA): TGTGCCAGCAGTTTGGACAGTAATGAAAAACTGTTTTTT. Translating it yields CASSLDSNEKLFF.

This chain joins TRBV5-4 and TRBJ2-5; TRBD2 agrees at 8 bases. V dropped 4 bases and J dropped 13; count of bases not matched to a gene: 9. The CDR3 runs to 12 residues. The germline V gene has CDR1 SGHNT and CDR2 YYREEE (reference sequence). CDR3 in DNA: TGTGCCAGCAGCCATCGGGAGGGGGGGTTGTACTTC. It codes for CASSHREGGLYF.

The chain joins TRBV28 to TRBJ1-1; 7 bases are shared with TRBD1. Trimming took 2 bases from V and 4 from J; bases not matched to a gene: 10. Per germline, CDR1 MDHEN and CDR2 SYDVKM. The CDR3 runs to 16 residues. The chain's CDR3 is CASSLDSRGLRTEAFF. CDR3 nucleotides: TGTGCCAGCAGTTTAGACAGCAGGGGGTTGCGCACTGAAGCTTTCTTT.